This is a list of T cell receptor beta chains from one sample in a study of OX40 agonist ivuxolimab in advanced cancers. Some clones are missing from TCRdb's copy, which holds only in-frame ones; the method was immunoSEQ multiplex PCR. The sample records roughly 150,000 clones, 85% to 95% being singletons. The input for sequencing was CD4+ or CD8+ T cells sorted from blood, taken in a trial of the OX40 agonist ivuxolimab. The receptors were sampled from an adult with an advanced solid tumor such as melanoma, head and neck, liver or kidney cancer. Both conserved end residues are part of each CDR3. D genes are given only for firm matches. Rows give clone size only sometimes, using once, few, many, or a class for an expanded clone.

V,J,D,size,length,CDR3,DNA
TRBV7-2,TRBJ1-1,TRBD1,.,14,CASSSRGQGAEAFF,TGTGCCAGCAGCTCGAGGGGACAGGGGGCTGAAGCTTTCTTT
TRBV18,TRBJ1-2,.,.,14,CASSRGEANYGYTF,TGTGCCAGCTCACGGGGGGAAGCTAACTATGGCTACACCTTC
TRBV27,TRBJ1-2,.,.,13,CASSSPGTRGYTF,TGTGCCAGCAGTTCGCCAGGTACCCGCGGCTACACCTTC
TRBV5-3,TRBJ2-5,.,.,15,CARSRLPRQPETQYF,TGTGCCAGAAGCCGACTACCCCGACAGCCAGAGACCCAGTACTTC
TRBV28,TRBJ1-5,.,.,15,CASRFPGVSNQPQHF,TGTGCCAGCCGATTTCCAGGGGTAAGCAATCAGCCCCAGCATTTT
TRBV19,TRBJ1-2,.,.,11,CASSIRYGYTF,TGTGCCAGTAGTATCCGCTATGGCTACACCTTC
TRBV11-2,TRBJ1-4,.,once,17,CASSASRNRATNEKLFF,TGTGCCAGCAGCGCATCTCGAAACAGGGCGACTAATGAAAAACTGTTTTTT
TRBV28,TRBJ1-1,.,.,17,CASSLKRGGTSGAEAFF,TGTGCCAGCAGTTTAAAAAGGGGGGGGACTTCGGGCGCTGAAGCTTTCTTT
TRBV15,TRBJ1-1,.,.,15,CATSRNRELDTEAFF,TGTGCCACCAGCAGGAACAGGGAGTTGGACACTGAAGCTTTCTTT
TRBV27,TRBJ1-5,.,once,12,CASTRVGQPQHF,TGTGCCAGCACCAGGGTGGGTCAGCCCCAGCATTTT
TRBV6-1,TRBJ2-3,TRBD2,.,14,CASSLAVSTDTQYF,TGTGCCAGCAGTCTAGCGGTTAGCACAGATACGCAGTATTTT
TRBV28,TRBJ1-4,TRBD1,.,14,CATLRQGSGEKLFF,TGTGCCACGCTCCGACAGGGGAGCGGTGAAAAACTGTTTTTT
TRBV10-3,TRBJ1-6,.,.,15,CAIREGGDNYSPLHF,TGTGCCATCCGAGAAGGGGGTGATAATTATTCACCCCTCCACTTT
TRBV2,TRBJ1-4,TRBD1,.,14,CASTREGAGEKLFF,TGTGCCAGCACCCGAGAGGGGGCAGGAGAAAAACTGTTTTTT
TRBV7-2,TRBJ2-7,TRBD2,.,14,CASSSSAGPWEQYF,TGTGCCAGCAGCTCCTCAGCGGGGCCTTGGGAGCAGTACTTC
TRBV9,TRBJ2-5,.,.,14,CASSVGTSQETQYF,TGTGCCAGCAGCGTAGGGACAAGCCAAGAGACCCAGTACTTC
TRBV7-2,TRBJ1-3,TRBD1,.,14,CASSSRTGGNTIYF,TGTGCCAGCAGCTCTAGGACAGGGGGAAACACCATATATTTT
TRBV7-2,TRBJ2-7,TRBD2,.,16,CASNPRGTSGKLEQYF,TGTGCCAGCAATCCCCGCGGGACTAGCGGGAAGCTTGAGCAGTACTTC
TRBV28,TRBJ2-5,TRBD1,.,16,CASSPFRDRGKETQYF,TGTGCCAGCAGTCCATTCCGGGACAGGGGGAAAGAGACCCAGTACTTC
TRBV9,TRBJ2-7,.,once,14,CASSSQFRPNEQYF,TGTGCCAGCAGCTCCCAGTTTAGGCCCAACGAGCAGTACTTC
TRBV14,TRBJ2-1,TRBD2,.,14,CASGLAGAYNEQFF,TGTGCCAGCGGACTAGCGGGGGCCTACAATGAGCAGTTCTTC
TRBV29-1,TRBJ1-2,.,.,13,CSVGKAGDYGYTF,TGCAGCGTTGGCAAGGCCGGGGACTATGGCTACACCTTC
TRBV5-1,TRBJ1-2,.,.,16,CASSARNGGVNYGYTF,TGCGCCAGCAGCGCTCGAAATGGAGGTGTTAACTATGGCTACACCTTC
TRBV6-5,TRBJ1-1,.,.,13,CASSYWTGTEAFF,TGTGCCAGCAGTTACTGGACGGGCACTGAAGCTTTCTTT
TRBV28,TRBJ2-2,.,.,16,CASSPPGGTNTGELFF,TGTGCCAGCAGTCCGCCGGGGGGCACGAACACCGGGGAGCTGTTTTTT
TRBV19,TRBJ1-2,TRBD1,once,16,CASSINGGRGNDGYTF,TGTGCCAGTAGTATTAATGGGGGCAGGGGGAATGATGGCTACACCTTC
TRBV27,TRBJ1-2,TRBD1,.,15,CASSPGTGGGYGYTF,TGTGCCAGCAGTCCCGGGACAGGGGGGGGCTATGGCTACACCTTC
TRBV6-1,TRBJ2-1,TRBD2,.,14,CASTGLAGAGEQFF,TGTGCCAGCACTGGACTAGCGGGAGCGGGTGAGCAGTTCTTC
TRBV10-2,TRBJ1-3,.,.,16,CASIGSGTNSGNTIYF,TGCGCCAGCATCGGTTCGGGGACTAACTCTGGAAACACCATATATTTT
TRBV6-1,TRBJ2-7,.,.,13,CASSERILREQYF,TGTGCCAGCAGTGAACGGATCCTACGAGAGCAGTACTTC
TRBV7-3,TRBJ1-2,TRBD1,few,13,CASSLDRDYGYTF,TGTGCCAGCAGCCTAGACAGGGACTATGGCTACACCTTC
TRBV5-5,TRBJ2-3,.,.,16,CASSFGHTGNTDTQYF,TGTGCCAGCAGCTTCGGTCACACAGGGAACACAGATACGCAGTATTTT
TRBV2,TRBJ1-5,.,.,15,CASRWSDSGNQPQHF,TGTGCCAGCAGGTGGAGTGACAGCGGCAATCAGCCCCAGCATTTT
TRBV11-2,TRBJ2-1,TRBD2,.,17,CASSSGLAGGYYNEQFF,TGTGCCAGCAGCTCCGGACTAGCGGGGGGGTACTACAATGAGCAGTTCTTC
TRBV9,TRBJ2-5,.,.,12,CASSVIAGTQYF,TGTGCCAGCAGCGTCATCGCGGGGACCCAGTACTTC
TRBV19,TRBJ1-1,.,.,14,CASSLSNMNTEAFF,TGTGCCAGTAGTTTGAGCAACATGAACACTGAAGCTTTCTTT
TRBV11-2,TRBJ2-7,TRBD2,once,15,CASSLVLAGNYEQYF,TGTGCCAGCAGCTTAGTACTAGCGGGGAACTACGAGCAGTACTTC
TRBV4-3,TRBJ1-1,TRBD1,.,13,CASSQETGTEAFF,TGCGCCAGCAGCCAAGAGACAGGGACTGAGGCTTTCTTT
TRBV6-1,TRBJ2-1,.,.,15,CASSLREAGRNEQFF,TGTGCCAGCTCCTTGAGGGAGGCAGGGAGGAATGAGCAGTTCTTC
TRBV4-1,TRBJ1-1,TRBD1,.,16,CASSQGAQTGGNKAFF,TGCGCCAGCAGCCAAGGGGCCCAGACAGGGGGCAACAAAGCTTTCTTT
TRBV7-9,TRBJ2-1,TRBD1,.,16,CASSLGTGGAESEQFF,TGTGCCAGCAGCTTAGGGACAGGGGGCGCTGAGAGTGAGCAGTTCTTC
TRBV2,TRBJ2-3,TRBD2,.,16,CASSRTLAGGTDTQYF,TGTGCCAGCAGTCGCACCCTAGCGGGGGGCACAGATACGCAGTATTTT
TRBV18,TRBJ1-4,.,.,16,CASSPIRGPGGEKLFF,TGTGCCAGCTCACCCATAAGGGGTCCGGGCGGTGAAAAACTGTTTTTT
TRBV15,TRBJ2-7,TRBD1,.,14,CATRPRDRAYEQYF,TGTGCCACCAGACCCCGGGACAGGGCCTACGAGCAGTACTTC
TRBV9,TRBJ1-1,.,.,14,CASSVGQANTEAFF,TGTGCCAGCAGCGTAGGTCAGGCGAACACTGAAGCTTTCTTT